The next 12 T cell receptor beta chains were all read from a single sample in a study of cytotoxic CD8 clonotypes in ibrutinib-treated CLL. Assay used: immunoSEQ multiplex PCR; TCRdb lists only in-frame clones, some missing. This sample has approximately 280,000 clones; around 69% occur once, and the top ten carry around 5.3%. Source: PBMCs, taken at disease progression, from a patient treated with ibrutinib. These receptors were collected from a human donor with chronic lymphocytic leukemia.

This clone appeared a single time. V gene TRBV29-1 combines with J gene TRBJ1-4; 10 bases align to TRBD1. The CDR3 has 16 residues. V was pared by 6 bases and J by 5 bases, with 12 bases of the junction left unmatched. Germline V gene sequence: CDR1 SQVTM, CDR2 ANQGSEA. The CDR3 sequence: CSVAGTGDQPNEKLFF. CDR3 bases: TGCAGCGTGGCCGGGACAGGGGATCAACCAAATGAAAAACTGTTTTTT.

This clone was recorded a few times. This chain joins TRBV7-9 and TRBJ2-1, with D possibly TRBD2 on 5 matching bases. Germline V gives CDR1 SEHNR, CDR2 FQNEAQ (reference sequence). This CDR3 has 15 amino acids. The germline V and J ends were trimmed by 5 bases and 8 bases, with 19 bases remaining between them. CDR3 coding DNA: TGTGCCAGCAGCGCGCGGGCCCACAAGGACTATGAGCAGTTCTTC. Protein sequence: CASSARAHKDYEQFF.

The CDR3 here is CASGGGSRGYTF. CDR3 in DNA: TGTGCCAGCGGAGGGGGCTCGAGGGGCTACACCTTC. The V call is TRBV2, the J call TRBJ1-2; the match to TRBD1 covers 7 bases. V lost 8 bases to trimming and J lost 8 bases; unmatched junction nucleotides: 8. CDR1 and CDR2 from the germline V gene are SNHLY and FYNNEI. The CDR3 is 12 amino acids.

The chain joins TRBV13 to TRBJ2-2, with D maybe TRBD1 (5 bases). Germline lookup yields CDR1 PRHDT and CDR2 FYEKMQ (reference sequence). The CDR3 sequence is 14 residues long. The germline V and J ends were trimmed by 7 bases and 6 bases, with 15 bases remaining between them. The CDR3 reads CASNRSPKAGELFF. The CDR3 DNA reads TGTGCCAGCAACAGGTCTCCGAAGGCCGGGGAGCTGTTTTTT.

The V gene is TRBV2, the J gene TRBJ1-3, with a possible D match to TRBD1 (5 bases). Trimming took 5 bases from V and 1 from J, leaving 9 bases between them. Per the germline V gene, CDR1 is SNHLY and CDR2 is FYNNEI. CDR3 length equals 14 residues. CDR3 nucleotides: TGTGCCAGCAGTTGGGGCGGATCTGGAAACACCATATATTTT. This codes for CASSWGGSGNTIYF.

The CDR3 coding sequence is TGTGCCAGCGAGGGGTCGGGGATAACCGGGGAGCTGTTTTTT. This sequence encodes CASEGSGITGELFF. The rearrangement links TRBV2 to TRBJ2-2, with D possibly called TRBD1 or TRBD2 (5 bases each). V shed 8 bases and J shed 5 bases, with 15 bases lying between them. Germline values: CDR1 SNHLY, CDR2 FYNNEI. CDR3 size: 14 residues.

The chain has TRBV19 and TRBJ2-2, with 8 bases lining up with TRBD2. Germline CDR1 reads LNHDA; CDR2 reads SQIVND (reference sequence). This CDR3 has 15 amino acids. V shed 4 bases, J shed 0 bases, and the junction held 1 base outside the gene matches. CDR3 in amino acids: CASSTGLANTGELFF. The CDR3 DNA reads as TGTGCCAGTAGTACGGGACTAGCGAACACCGGGGAGCTGTTTTTT.

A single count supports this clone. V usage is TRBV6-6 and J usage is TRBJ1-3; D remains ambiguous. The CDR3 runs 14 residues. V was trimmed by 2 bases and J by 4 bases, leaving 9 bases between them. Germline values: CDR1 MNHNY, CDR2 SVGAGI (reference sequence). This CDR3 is CASSYRFGGNTIYF. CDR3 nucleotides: TGTGCCAGCAGTTACCGGTTTGGCGGAAACACCATATATTTT.

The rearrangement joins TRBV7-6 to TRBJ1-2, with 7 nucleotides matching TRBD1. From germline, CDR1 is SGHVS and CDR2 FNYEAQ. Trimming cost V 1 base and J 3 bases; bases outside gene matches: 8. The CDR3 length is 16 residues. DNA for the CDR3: TGTGCCAGCAGCTTAGGTCACAGGGGCTCGCACTATGGCTACACCTTC. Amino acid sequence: CASSLGHRGSHYGYTF.

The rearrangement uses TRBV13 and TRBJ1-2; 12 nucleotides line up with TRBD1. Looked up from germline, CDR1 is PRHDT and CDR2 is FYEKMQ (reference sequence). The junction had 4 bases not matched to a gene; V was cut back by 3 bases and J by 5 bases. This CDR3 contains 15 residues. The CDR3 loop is CASSFGTGGIYGYTF. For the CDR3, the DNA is TGTGCCAGCAGCTTTGGGACAGGGGGCATTTATGGCTACACCTTC.

In DNA, the CDR3 is TGTGCCAGCAGCTTAGAGGGTAACACCATATATTTT. This encodes CASSLEGNTIYF. V is TRBV7-9 and J is TRBJ1-3; D not certain. Trimming stripped 1 base from V and 7 bases from J, with 5 bases between. The germline gives CDR1 SEHNR, CDR2 FQNEAQ (reference sequence). The CDR3 runs 12 residues.

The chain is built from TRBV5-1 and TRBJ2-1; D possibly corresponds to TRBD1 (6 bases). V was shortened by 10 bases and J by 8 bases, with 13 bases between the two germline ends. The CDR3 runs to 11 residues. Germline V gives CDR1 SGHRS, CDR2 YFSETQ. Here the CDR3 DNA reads TGCGCCCGAGCTGGGGGCTATGAGCAGTTCTTC. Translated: CARAGGYEQFF.